The clone carrying this T cell receptor (beta chain) was seen only once. The antigen remains undetermined. Each replicate PCR on the sorted subsets used approximately 200 ng DNA (around 30,000 T cell genomes). Libraries were prepared by immunoSEQ multiplex PCR; TCRdb keeps only in-frame clonotypes and omits some of them. The repertoire holds approximately 2,300,000 clones, with less than 95% as singletons. This sample stems from a study of shared clonotypes between healthy human individuals. Points from the study as a whole: Only blood underwent sampling, and tissue repertoires likely differ. A generally larger estimated richness was seen in naive subsets than in memory subsets.

Germline V gives CDR1 SGDLS, CDR2 YYNGEE. Trimming removed 4 bases at V and 7 bases at J, with 12 bases between. This CDR3 region has 13 residues. A split of CD4+ cells into CD45RA+ naive and CD45RA-negative memory subsets was performed. The sequenced sample consisted of naive CD4+ T cells from PBMCs. Subset noted: CD45RA+ positively selected. The chain links TRBV9 to TRBJ2-1; the D gene is possibly TRBD2 (6 bases). The source of this sequence is a man aged 18 to 29 in good health. Some clones in this sample may be carry-over from other donors' samples. CDR3 nucleotides: TGTGCCAGCAGCTCCACTGCGGGGAATGAGCAGTTCTTC. Its protein is CASSSTAGNEQFF.